One and the same sample provided the 28 T cell receptor beta chains below, sequenced in a study of blood T cell repertoires in COVID-19. The table came from immunoSEQ multiplex PCR; TCRdb's copy has only in-frame clones and leaves some out. The sample lists roughly 180,000 clones, around 85% occurring once. Material for sequencing was peripheral blood. The receptors shown here come from an elderly man with COVID-19, enrolled during active disease.

In regard to this clone: This sample also contains other DNA sequences that code for the same CDR3. The rearrangement joins TRBV6-1 to TRBJ2-2; tentatively, D is TRBD1 (6 bases). CDR3 length: 15 amino acids. Germline CDR1 is MNHNS and CDR2 is SASEGT. The V gene lost 1 base and the J gene lost 0 bases, with 6 bases spanning the gap. CDR3 amino acids: CASSEGTANTGELFF. The CDR3, as DNA: TGTGCCAGCAGTGAAGGGACAGCGAACACCGGGGAGCTGTTTTTT.

The chain recombines TRBV7-9 with TRBJ1-1; 7 bases are shared with TRBD1. The CDR3 is 14 amino acids. Germline V gene lookup returns CDR1 SEHNR and CDR2 FQNEAQ (reference sequence). J lost 4 bases, V lost 1 base, and 3 bases had no gene match. CDR3 coding DNA: TGTGCCAGCAGCTTAGGCGACAGGGTCACTGAAGCTTTCTTT. Amino acids: CASSLGDRVTEAFF. The whole variable domain, remainder taken from reference TRBV7-9 and TRBJ1-1, is DTGVSQNPRHKITKRGQNVTFRCDPISEHNRLYWYRQTLGQGPEFLTYFQNEAQLEKSRLLSDRFSAERPKGSFSTLEIQRTEQGDSAMYLCASSLGDRVTEAFFGQGTRLTVV.

This clone showed up just once. V usage is TRBV25-1 and J usage is TRBJ1-6; D is unclear. The CDR3 covers 15 residues. Germline lookup yields CDR1 MGHDK and CDR2 SYGVNS. V dropped 4 bases and J dropped 7 bases, with 14 bases sitting between them. The CDR3 here is CASSGSGLSNSPLHF. CDR3 DNA: TGTGCCAGCAGTGGATCGGGGTTGTCGAATTCACCCCTCCACTTT. Supplemented by reference TRBV25-1 and TRBJ1-6, the full variable domain reads EADIYQTPRYLVIGTGKKITLECSQTMGHDKMYWYQQDPGMELHLIHYSYGVNSTEKGDLSSESTVSRIRTEHFPLTLESARPSHTSQYLCASSGSGLSNSPLHFGNGTRLTVT.

V and J are TRBV24-1 and TRBJ2-3; 7 nucleotides agree with TRBD1. The CDR3 covers 15 residues. The V segment lost 4 bases and the J segment 2 bases; nucleotides outside the gene matches: 5. CDR1 KGHDR and CDR2 SFDVKD come from the germline V gene. The CDR3 region is CATSDLGQYTDTQYF. The CDR3 nucleotides read TGTGCCACCAGTGACCTGGGACAGTACACAGATACGCAGTATTTT.

The chain carries TRBV5-6 and TRBJ1-2; no definite D call. The germline gives CDR1 SGHDT, CDR2 YYEEEE. V was cut by 0 bases and J by 4 bases, with 10 bases left in between. The CDR3 covers 14 residues. The CDR3 is CASSLGDTVYGYTF. CDR3 DNA: TGTGCCAGCAGCTTGGGCGACACCGTCTATGGCTACACCTTC. Looking up the rest from reference TRBV5-6 and TRBJ1-2 gives the full variable domain: DAGVTQSPTHLIKTRGQQVTLRCSPKSGHDTVSWYQQALGQGPQFIFQYYEEEERQRGNFPDRFSGHQFPNYSSELNVNALLLGDSALYLCASSLGDTVYGYTFGSGTRLTVV.

This clone appeared once. The V and J genes are TRBV10-3 and TRBJ1-6, with 8 nucleotides matching TRBD1. CDR3 size: 15 residues. Germline V gene lookup returns CDR1 ENHRY and CDR2 SYGVKD. After removal of 0 bases from V and 10 bases from J, the junction contained 5 bases not matched to a gene. In DNA, the CDR3 is TGTGCCATCAGTGAGTCGGGACAGGCCGGGTCACCCCTCCACTTT. Its protein product is CAISESGQAGSPLHF.

V is TRBV7-9 and J is TRBJ1-1, with D maybe TRBD1 (5 bases). CDR3 length: 16 residues. Per germline, CDR1 SEHNR and CDR2 FQNEAQ (reference sequence). V was pared by 5 bases and J by 1 base, with 17 bases between. The CDR3 nucleotides read TGTGCCAGCAGCCACGGGAGGGGAGAGGGGAACACTGAAGCTTTCTTT. Amino acid sequence: CASSHGRGEGNTEAFF.

The rearrangement links TRBV24-1 to TRBJ2-5; 9 positions match TRBD1. In germline, CDR1 is KGHDR, CDR2 SFDVKD. V lost 3 bases, J lost 2 bases, and 3 bases stayed unmatched. The CDR3 length is 15 residues. Here the CDR3 DNA reads TGTGCCACCAGTGATCCCGGGACAGGGCAAGAGACCCAGTACTTC. This sequence encodes CATSDPGTGQETQYF.

This sequence joins TRBV19 and TRBJ1-2; D ambiguous. CDR1 and CDR2 (germline): LNHDA, SQIVND (reference sequence). V was cut by 3 bases and J by 2 bases, with 10 bases left in between. This CDR3 contains 14 residues. The CDR3 DNA follows: TGTGCCAGTAGTATTTCTAGACGGAACTATGGCTACACCTTC. Translating it yields CASSISRRNYGYTF. Combining the CDR3 with reference TRBV19 and TRBJ1-2 gives the whole variable domain DGGITQSPKYLFRKEGQNVTLSCEQNLNHDAMYWYRQDPGQGLRLIYYSQIVNDFQKGDIAEGYSVSREKKESFPLTVTSAQKNPTAFYLCASSISRRNYGYTFGSGTRLTVV.

This clone was observed a single time. J is TRBJ1-1 and V is TRBV6-6; D unclear. CDR1 is MNHNY and CDR2 is SVGAGI in the germline V gene (reference sequence). The length of the CDR3 is 13 residues. V was cut by 11 bases and J by 1 base, with 14 bases left in between. CDR3 sequence: CALTRRGNTEAFF. In DNA form, the CDR3 reads TGTGCCCTTACCCGGAGAGGGAACACTGAAGCTTTCTTT.

This chain connects TRBV5-1 to TRBJ1-6; possible D gene TRBD1, 5 bases. This CDR3 contains 14 residues. CDR1 and CDR2 (germline): SGHRS, YFSETQ. V lost 0 bases to trimming and J lost 8 bases, with 9 bases between them. In nucleotides, the CDR3 is TGCGCCAGCAGCTTGGAGGGGCAAGATTCACCCCTCCACTTT. Its protein is CASSLEGQDSPLHF.

V and J are TRBV7-2 and TRBJ2-7, with unresolved D. The germline V gene encodes CDR1 SGHTA and CDR2 FQGNSA. This CDR3 contains 11 residues. V lost 5 bases and J 3 bases, leaving 5 bases between the germline ends. This CDR3 is CASSPGYEQYF. The CDR3 DNA follows: TGTGCCAGCAGCCCGGGCTACGAGCAGTACTTC.

V gene TRBV7-9 combines with J gene TRBJ1-5, with D unclear. Per the germline V gene, CDR1 is SEHNR and CDR2 is FQNEAQ (reference sequence). The germline V and J ends were trimmed by 4 bases and 0 bases, with 19 bases remaining between them. The CDR3 is 18 residues long. The CDR3 protein is CASSSWPRTLYSNQPQHF. In DNA, the CDR3 is TGTGCCAGCAGCTCATGGCCACGTACCCTTTATAGCAATCAGCCCCAGCATTTT.

This clone is a singleton in its sample. The rearrangement uses TRBV7-3 and TRBJ2-3, with 8 positions matching TRBD2. The CDR3 covers 14 residues. Germline loops: CDR1 SGHTA, CDR2 FQGTGA. The J segment lost 3 bases and the V segment lost 4 bases, leaving 3 bases of the junction unmatched. CDR3 DNA sequence: TGTGCCAGCAGCTATAGCGGGGAGACAGATACGCAGTATTTT. This sequence encodes CASSYSGETDTQYF.

The V and J genes are TRBV11-3 and TRBJ2-7, with D perhaps TRBD2 (5 bases). CDR3 length: 14 amino acids. V dropped 5 bases and J dropped 3 bases, with 14 bases sitting between them. CDR1 and CDR2 (germline): SGHNT, YENEEA. The CDR3 sequence is CASSPQLGGYEQYF. DNA of the CDR3: TGTGCCAGCAGCCCACAACTAGGTGGCTACGAGCAGTACTTC.

This chain connects TRBV2 to TRBJ1-5; 11 bases are a match to TRBD1. This CDR3 is built from 15 residues. Germline V gives CDR1 SNHLY, CDR2 FYNNEI. V shed 7 bases and J 0 bases; nucleotides not matched to a gene: 2. CDR3 sequence: CASKGQGGSNQPQHF. CDR3 sequence (DNA): TGTGCCAGCAAGGGACAGGGGGGTAGCAATCAGCCCCAGCATTTT.

The genes are TRBV10-1 and TRBJ1-6, with D maybe TRBD1 (5 bases). Trimming stripped 5 bases from V and 10 bases from J, with 12 bases between. The germline CDR1 and CDR2 sequences are WNHNN and SYGVQD (reference sequence). The CDR3 length is 13 residues. In DNA, the CDR3 is TGCGCCAGCAGTATTCTCAGGGAATCACCCCTCCACTTT. It specifies CASSILRESPLHF.

The V and J genes are TRBV10-3 and TRBJ1-6, with D perhaps TRBD1 (5 bases). The CDR3 has 16 residues. Trimming cost V 3 bases and J 1 base, with 10 bases left between them. Germline V CDR1 and CDR2: ENHRY, SYGVKD. This chain's CDR3 is CAISEQDGSYNSPLHF. DNA of the CDR3: TGTGCCATCAGTGAACAGGATGGGTCCTATAATTCACCCCTCCACTTT.

The CDR3 sequence is CASSPLRTSGGANTQYF. CDR3 bases: TGTGCCAGCAGCCCACTGCGGACTAGCGGGGGGGCAAATACGCAGTATTTT. The chain joins TRBV5-4 to TRBJ2-3; 15 bases align to TRBD2. The CDR3 has 17 amino acids. Per the germline V gene, CDR1 is SGHNT and CDR2 is YYREEE (reference sequence). Unmatched junction bases numbered 10, after V lost 4 bases and J lost 7 bases.

The rearrangement links TRBV6-5 to TRBJ2-1, with 8 bases fitting TRBD1. Germline-derived CDR1 and CDR2 are MNHEY and SVGAGI. The CDR3 runs to 13 residues. With 8 bases clipped from V and 4 bases from J, the junction kept 4 bases outside the gene matches. The CDR3 DNA sequence: TGTGCCAGCCAGGGACAGGATTACAATGAGCAGTTCTTC. Its protein is CASQGQDYNEQFF.

The chain carries TRBV2 and TRBJ2-7; D is perhaps TRBD2 (5 bases). This CDR3 region has 12 residues. CDR1 is SNHLY and CDR2 is FYNNEI in the germline V gene. V was shortened by 3 bases and J by 8 bases, with 11 bases between the two germline ends. The CDR3 protein is CASSDVGSQQYF. The CDR3 DNA reads TGTGCCAGCAGTGATGTGGGGAGCCAGCAGTACTTC.

The chain carries TRBV11-3 and TRBJ1-3; possible D gene TRBD1, 5 bases. The CDR3 runs 15 residues. CDR1 is SGHNT and CDR2 is YENEEA in the germline V gene. With 2 bases removed from V and 0 bases from J, the gap between germline ends came to 8 bases. This CDR3 is CASSLRQGSGNTIYF. The CDR3 DNA reads as TGTGCCAGCAGCTTACGCCAGGGCTCTGGAAACACCATATATTTT. Drawing the rest from reference TRBV11-3 and TRBJ1-3, the complete variable domain is EAGVVQSPRYKIIEKKQPVAFWCNPISGHNTLYWYLQNLGQGPELLIRYENEEAVDDSQLPKDRFSAERLKGVDSTLKIQPAELGDSAVYLCASSLRQGSGNTIYFGEGSWLTVV.

J is TRBJ1-5 and V is TRBV19; TRBD1 is a possible D gene (5 bases). This CDR3 region has 14 residues. Between the trimmed V and J ends, which lost 6 bases and 0 bases, there was a span of 9 bases. The germline CDR1 and CDR2 sequences are LNHDA and SQIVND (reference sequence). CDR3 in DNA: TGTGCCAGTAGGCCACAGGTTAGCAATCAGCCCCAGCATTTT. Translated, it gives CASRPQVSNQPQHF.

CDR3 DNA sequence: TGCGCCAGCAGCTTGGAGCCGGGGTGGGAGACCCAGTACTTC. Translated: CASSLEPGWETQYF. V usage is TRBV5-1 and J usage is TRBJ2-5, with D possibly matching TRBD2 (5 bases). This CDR3 is built from 14 residues. Germline V gene data show CDR1 as SGHRS and CDR2 as YFSETQ. The V end was cut by 0 bases, the J end by 5 bases, with 11 bases between.

The chain combines TRBV23-1 with TRBJ2-3, with 7 nucleotides matching TRBD2. TRBV23-1 is an ORF, and what it does is uncertain. The CDR3 runs 14 residues. The J segment lost 0 bases and the V segment lost 7 bases, leaving 4 bases of the junction unmatched. CDR3 sequence reads: CASKKGGSTDTQYF. CDR3 sequence (DNA): TGCGCCAGCAAGAAGGGAGGGAGCACAGATACGCAGTATTTT.

The chain joins TRBV28 to TRBJ2-3; weak D call: TRBD1 (7 bases). CDR1 and CDR2 from the germline V gene are MDHEN and SYDVKM. The length of the CDR3 is 14 residues. V lost 6 bases, J lost 1 base, and 11 bases lay in between. CDR3 in DNA: TGTGCCAGCAGCCCCAGGGGGGGCACAGATACGCAGTATTTT. This sequence encodes CASSPRGGTDTQYF.

This clone was seen a single time. This rearrangement joins TRBV5-6 to TRBJ1-2; TRBD1 matches at 10 bases. The trim removed 4 bases at V and 7 bases at J, leaving 4 bases unmatched. This CDR3 has 13 amino acids. The germline V gene has CDR1 SGHDT and CDR2 YYEEEE. The CDR3 region has the DNA TGTGCCAGCAGCGCCGACAGGGGGCCTGGCTACACCTTC. It encodes CASSADRGPGYTF.

This chain connects TRBV5-1 to TRBJ1-1, with 10 bases aligning to TRBD1. The CDR3 consists of 16 residues. Germline CDR1 SGHRS, CDR2 YFSETQ. J lost 3 bases, V lost 4 bases, and 9 bases had no gene match. CDR3 loop: CASSPGTGDGDTEAFF. The CDR3 DNA follows: TGCGCCAGCAGCCCCGGGACAGGGGATGGGGACACTGAAGCTTTCTTT.